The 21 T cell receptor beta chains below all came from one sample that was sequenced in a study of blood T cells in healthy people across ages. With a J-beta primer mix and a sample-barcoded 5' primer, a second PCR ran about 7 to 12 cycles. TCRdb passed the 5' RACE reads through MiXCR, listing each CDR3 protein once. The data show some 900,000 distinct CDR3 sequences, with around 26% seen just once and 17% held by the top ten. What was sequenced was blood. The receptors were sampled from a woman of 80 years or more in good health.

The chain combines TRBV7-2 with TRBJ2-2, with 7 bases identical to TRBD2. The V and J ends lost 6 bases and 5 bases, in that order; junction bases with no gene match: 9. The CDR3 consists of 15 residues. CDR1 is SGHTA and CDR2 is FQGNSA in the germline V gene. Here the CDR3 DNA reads TGTGCCAGCAGATCATTTACTAGCGAAACCGGGGAGCTGTTTTTT. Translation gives CASRSFTSETGELFF.

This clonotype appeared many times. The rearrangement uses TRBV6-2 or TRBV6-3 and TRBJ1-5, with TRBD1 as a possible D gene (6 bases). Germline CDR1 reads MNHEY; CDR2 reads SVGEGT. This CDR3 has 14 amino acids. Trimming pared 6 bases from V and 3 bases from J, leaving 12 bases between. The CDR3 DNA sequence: TGTGCCAGCAGCCGTACAGGGAACAATCAGCCCCAGCATTTT. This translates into CASSRTGNNQPQHF.

CDR3 bases: TGCAGTGCTAGTCCTCTAGAGCGGGAGGCCGCTGAGGAGCAGTTCTTC. Translating it yields CSASPLEREAAEEQFF. The rearrangement uses TRBV20-1 and TRBJ2-1, with TRBD2 identical over 9 bases. From germline, CDR1 is DFQATT and CDR2 SNEGSKA (reference sequence). This CDR3 spans 16 amino acids. Trimming cost V 3 bases and J 10 bases; bases outside gene matches: 16.

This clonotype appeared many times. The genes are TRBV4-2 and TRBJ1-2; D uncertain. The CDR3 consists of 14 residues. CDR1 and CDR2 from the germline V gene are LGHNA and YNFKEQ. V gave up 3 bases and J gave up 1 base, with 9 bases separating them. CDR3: CASSHQTDNYGYTF. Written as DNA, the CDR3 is TGTGCCAGCAGCCACCAAACAGATAACTATGGCTACACCTTC.

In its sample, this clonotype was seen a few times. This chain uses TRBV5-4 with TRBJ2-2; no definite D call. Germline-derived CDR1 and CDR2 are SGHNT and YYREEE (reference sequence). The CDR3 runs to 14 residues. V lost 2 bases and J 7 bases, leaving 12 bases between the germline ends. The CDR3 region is CASSFDNTYGELFF. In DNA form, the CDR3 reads TGTGCCAGCAGCTTCGACAACACTTACGGGGAGCTGTTTTTT.

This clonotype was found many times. CDR3 DNA sequence: TGTGCCAGCAGTGAAGCTAGCGTCGCGCAGTACTTC. Translation: CASSEASVAQYF. The rearrangement joins TRBV2 to TRBJ2-7, with a possible D match to TRBD2 (5 bases). The germline V gene encodes CDR1 SNHLY and CDR2 FYNNEI. The V gene lost 0 bases and the J gene lost 9 bases, with 9 bases spanning the gap. The CDR3 sequence is 12 residues long.

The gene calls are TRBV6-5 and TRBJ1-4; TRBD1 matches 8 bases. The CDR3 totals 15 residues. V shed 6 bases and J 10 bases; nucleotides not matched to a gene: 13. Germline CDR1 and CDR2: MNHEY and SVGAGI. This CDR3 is CASSKTRDRLGKLFF. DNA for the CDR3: TGTGCCAGCAGCAAAACCCGGGACAGGCTGGGAAAACTGTTTTTT.

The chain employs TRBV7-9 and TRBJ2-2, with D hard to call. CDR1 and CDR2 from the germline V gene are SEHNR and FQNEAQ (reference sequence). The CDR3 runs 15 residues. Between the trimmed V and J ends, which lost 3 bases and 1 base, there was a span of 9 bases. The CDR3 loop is CASSFGPGNTGELFF. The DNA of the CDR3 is TGTGCCAGCAGCTTTGGGCCAGGGAACACCGGGGAGCTGTTTTTT.

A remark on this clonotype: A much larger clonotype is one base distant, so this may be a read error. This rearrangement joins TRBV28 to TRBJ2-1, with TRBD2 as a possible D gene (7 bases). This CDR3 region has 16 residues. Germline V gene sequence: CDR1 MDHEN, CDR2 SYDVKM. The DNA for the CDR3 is TGTGCCAGCAGTCCTCATCCATCGGCGGGGGCCCATGAGCAGGTCTTC. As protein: CASSPHPSAGAHEQVF.

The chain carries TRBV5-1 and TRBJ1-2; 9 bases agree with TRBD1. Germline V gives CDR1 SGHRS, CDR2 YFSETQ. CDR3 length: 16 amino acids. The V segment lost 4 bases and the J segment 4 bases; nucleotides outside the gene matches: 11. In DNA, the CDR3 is TGCGCCAGCAGCCTAGGCCCGGGACAGGGAGCCTATGGCTACACCTTC. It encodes CASSLGPGQGAYGYTF.

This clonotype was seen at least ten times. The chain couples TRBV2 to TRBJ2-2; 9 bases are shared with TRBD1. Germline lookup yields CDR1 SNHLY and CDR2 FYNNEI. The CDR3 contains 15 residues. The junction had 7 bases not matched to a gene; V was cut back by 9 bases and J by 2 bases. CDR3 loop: CASPRGQGNTGELFF. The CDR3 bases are TGTGCCAGTCCTAGGGGACAGGGCAACACCGGGGAGCTGTTTTTT.

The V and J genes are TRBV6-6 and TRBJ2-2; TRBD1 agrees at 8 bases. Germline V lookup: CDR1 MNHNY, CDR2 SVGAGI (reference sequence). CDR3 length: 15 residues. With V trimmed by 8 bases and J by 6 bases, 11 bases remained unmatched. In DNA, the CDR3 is TGTGCCAGCCAACCGGGGACAGGAGGCGCCGGGGAGCTGTTTTTT. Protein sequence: CASQPGTGGAGELFF.

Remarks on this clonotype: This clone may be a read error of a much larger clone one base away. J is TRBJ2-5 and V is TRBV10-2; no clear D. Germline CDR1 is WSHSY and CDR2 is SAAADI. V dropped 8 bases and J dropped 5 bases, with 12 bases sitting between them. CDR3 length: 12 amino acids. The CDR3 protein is CASRMGKETQYF. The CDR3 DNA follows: TGCGCCAGCCGAATGGGTAAGGAGACCCAGTACTTC.

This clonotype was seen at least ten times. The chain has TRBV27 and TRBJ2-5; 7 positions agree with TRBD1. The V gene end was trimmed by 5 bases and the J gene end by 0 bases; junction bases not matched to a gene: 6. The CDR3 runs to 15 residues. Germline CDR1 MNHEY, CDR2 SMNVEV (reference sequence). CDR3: CASSGTGADQETQYF. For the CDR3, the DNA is TGTGCCAGCAGTGGTACAGGGGCCGACCAAGAGACCCAGTACTTC.

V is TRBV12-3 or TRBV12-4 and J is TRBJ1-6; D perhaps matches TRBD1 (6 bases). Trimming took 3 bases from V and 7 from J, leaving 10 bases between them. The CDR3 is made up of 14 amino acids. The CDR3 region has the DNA TGTGCCAGCAGTTTTGGCAGGGGAAATTCACCCCTCCACTTT. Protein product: CASSFGRGNSPLHF.

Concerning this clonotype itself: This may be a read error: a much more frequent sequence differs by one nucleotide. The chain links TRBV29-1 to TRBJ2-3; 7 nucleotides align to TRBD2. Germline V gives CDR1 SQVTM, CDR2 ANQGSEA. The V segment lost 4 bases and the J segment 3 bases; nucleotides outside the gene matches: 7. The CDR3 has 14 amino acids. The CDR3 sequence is CSVVVGRVTDTQYF. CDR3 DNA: TGCAGCGTTGTGGTAGGGAGGGTGACAGATACGCAGTATTTT.

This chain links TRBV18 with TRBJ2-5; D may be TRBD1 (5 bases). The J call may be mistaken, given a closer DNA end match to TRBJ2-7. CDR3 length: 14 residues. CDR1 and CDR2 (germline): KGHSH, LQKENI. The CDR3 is CASSNSRDSYEQYF. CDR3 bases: TGTGCCAGCTCAAACTCCAGGGATTCCTACGAGCAGTACTTC.

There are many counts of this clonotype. CDR3: CASSYAGTGTDTQYF. CDR3 coding DNA: TGCGCCAGCAGTTATGCCGGGACAGGTACAGATACGCAGTATTTT. V gene TRBV5-1 combines with J gene TRBJ2-3; 8 positions agree with TRBD1. This CDR3 comprises 15 residues. Germline CDR1 reads SGHRS; CDR2 reads YFSETQ. The V and J ends lost 5 bases and 3 bases, in that order; junction bases with no gene match: 8.

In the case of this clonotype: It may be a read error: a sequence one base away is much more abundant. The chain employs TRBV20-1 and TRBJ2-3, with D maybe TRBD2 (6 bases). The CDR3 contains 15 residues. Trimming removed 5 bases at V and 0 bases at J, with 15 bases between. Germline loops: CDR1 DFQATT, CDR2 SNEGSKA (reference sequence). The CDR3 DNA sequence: TGCAGTGCTGGGGTGAGCGGGTCTAGCACAGATACGCAGTATTTT. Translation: CSAGVSGSSTDTQYF.

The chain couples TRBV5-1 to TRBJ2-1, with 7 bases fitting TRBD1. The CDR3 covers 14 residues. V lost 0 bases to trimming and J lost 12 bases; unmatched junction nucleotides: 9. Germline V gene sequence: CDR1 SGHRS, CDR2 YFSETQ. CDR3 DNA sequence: TGCGCCAGCAGCTTGGACAGGGGAAGAGATACGCAGTTCTTC. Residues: CASSLDRGRDTQFF. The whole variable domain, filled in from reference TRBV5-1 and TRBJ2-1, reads KAGVTQTPRYLIKTRGQQVTLSCSPISGHRSVSWYQQTPGQGLQFLFEYFSETQRNKGNFPGRFSGRQFSNSRSEMNVSTLELGDSALYLCASSLDRGRDTQFFGPGTRLTVL.

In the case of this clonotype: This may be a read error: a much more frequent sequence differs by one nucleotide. The CDR3 nucleotides read TGTGCCAGCTCCCGCCGGGACACTGGGCGCCAAGAGACCCGGTACTTC. Amino acids: CASSRRDTGRQETRYF. V gene TRBV18 combines with J gene TRBJ2-5, with D tentatively TRBD1 (6 bases). Germline CDR1 reads KGHSH; CDR2 reads LQKENI. The CDR3 has 16 amino acids.